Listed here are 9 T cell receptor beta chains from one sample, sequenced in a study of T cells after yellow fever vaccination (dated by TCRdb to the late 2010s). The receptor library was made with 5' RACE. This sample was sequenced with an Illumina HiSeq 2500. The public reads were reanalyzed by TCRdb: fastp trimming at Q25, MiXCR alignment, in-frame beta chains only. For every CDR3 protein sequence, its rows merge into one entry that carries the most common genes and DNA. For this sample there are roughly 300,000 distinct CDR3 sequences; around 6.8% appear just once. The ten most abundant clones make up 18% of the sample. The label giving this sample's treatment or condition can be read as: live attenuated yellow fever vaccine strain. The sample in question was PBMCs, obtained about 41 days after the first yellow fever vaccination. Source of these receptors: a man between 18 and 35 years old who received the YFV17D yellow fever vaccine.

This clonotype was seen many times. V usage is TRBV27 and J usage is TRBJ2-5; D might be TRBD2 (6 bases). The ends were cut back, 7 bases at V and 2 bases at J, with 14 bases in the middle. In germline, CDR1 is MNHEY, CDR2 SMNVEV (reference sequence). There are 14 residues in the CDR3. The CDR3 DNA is TGTGCCAGCACCCGCCTGGGGGGTCAAGAGACCCAGTACTTC. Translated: CASTRLGGQETQYF.

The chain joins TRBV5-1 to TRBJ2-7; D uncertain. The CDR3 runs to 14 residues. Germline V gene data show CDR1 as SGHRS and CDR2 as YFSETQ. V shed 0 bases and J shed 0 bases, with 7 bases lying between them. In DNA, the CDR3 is TGCGCCAGCAGCTTGGACGCGGACTCCTACGAGCAGTACTTC. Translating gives CASSLDADSYEQYF.

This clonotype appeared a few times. The CDR3 region is CASEGGSYEQYV. DNA of the CDR3: TGTGCCAGTGAAGGTGGGTCCTACGAGCAGTACGTC. The J gene is TRBJ2-7, the V gene TRBV2; no clear D. V dropped 9 bases and J dropped 1 base, with 10 bases sitting between them. CDR1 and CDR2 from the germline V gene are SNHLY and FYNNEI. The length of the CDR3 is 12 residues.

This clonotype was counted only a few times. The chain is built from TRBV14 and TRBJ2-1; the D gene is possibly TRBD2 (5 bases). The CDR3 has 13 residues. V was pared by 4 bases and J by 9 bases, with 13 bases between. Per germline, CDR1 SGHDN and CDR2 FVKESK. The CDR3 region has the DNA TGTGCCAGCAGCCCGCACCCGGGGAGTGAGCAGTTCTTC. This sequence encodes CASSPHPGSEQFF.

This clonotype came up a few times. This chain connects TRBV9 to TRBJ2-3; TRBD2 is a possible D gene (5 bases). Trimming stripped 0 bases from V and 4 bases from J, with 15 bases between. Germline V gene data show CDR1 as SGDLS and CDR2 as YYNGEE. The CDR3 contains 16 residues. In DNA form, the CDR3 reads TGTGCCAGCAGCGTAGGCTCTGGGAGTGAAGCAGATACGCAGTATTTT. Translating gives CASSVGSGSEADTQYF. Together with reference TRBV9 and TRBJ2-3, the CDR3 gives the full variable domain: DSGVTQTPKHLITATGQRVTLRCSPRSGDLSVYWYQQSLDQGLQFLIQYYNGEERAKGNILERFSAQQFPDLHSELNLSSLELGDSALYFCASSVGSGSEADTQYFGPGTRLTVL.

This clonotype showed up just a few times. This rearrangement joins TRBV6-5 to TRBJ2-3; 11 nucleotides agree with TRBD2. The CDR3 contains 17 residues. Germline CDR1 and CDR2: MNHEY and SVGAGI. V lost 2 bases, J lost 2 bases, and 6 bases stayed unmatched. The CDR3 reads CASSYALAGGYTDTQYF. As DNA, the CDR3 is TGTGCCAGCAGTTACGCTCTAGCGGGGGGTTACACAGATACGCAGTATTTT.

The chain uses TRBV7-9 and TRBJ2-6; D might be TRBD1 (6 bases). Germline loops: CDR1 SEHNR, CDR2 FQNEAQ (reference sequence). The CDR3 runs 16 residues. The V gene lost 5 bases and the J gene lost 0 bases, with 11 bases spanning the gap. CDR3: CASSLKGGSGANVLTF. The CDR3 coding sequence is TGTGCCAGCAGCCTAAAAGGGGGCTCTGGGGCCAACGTCCTGACTTTC.

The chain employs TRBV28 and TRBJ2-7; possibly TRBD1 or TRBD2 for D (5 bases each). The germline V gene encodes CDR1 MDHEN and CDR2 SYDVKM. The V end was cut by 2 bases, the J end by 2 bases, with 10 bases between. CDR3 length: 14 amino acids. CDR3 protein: CASSLSRGAYEQYV. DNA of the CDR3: TGTGCCAGCAGTTTAAGTAGGGGAGCCTACGAGCAGTACGTC.

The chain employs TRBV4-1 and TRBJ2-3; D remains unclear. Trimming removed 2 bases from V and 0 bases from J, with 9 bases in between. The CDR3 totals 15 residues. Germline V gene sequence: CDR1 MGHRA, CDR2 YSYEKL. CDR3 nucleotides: TGCGCCAGCAGCCAAACCCCTCTAAGCACAGATACGCAGTATTTT. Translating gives CASSQTPLSTDTQYF.